This TCR beta chain originates from a study of technical replicates of blood from a handful of donors. Clones were read by immunoSEQ multiplex PCR, and TCRdb kept only the in-frame ones, dropping some. Among 95,000 or so clones listed, approximately 95% were seen once. This CDR3 has 12 amino acids. Per the germline V gene, CDR1 is MDHEN and CDR2 is SYDVKM. V dropped 3 bases and J dropped 4 bases, with 6 bases sitting between them. Sequenced material: T cells isolated from PBMCs. J is TRBJ1-2 and V is TRBV28, with D uncertain. This TCR came from a human donor in good health. CDR3 residues: CASSLASYGYTF. CDR3 DNA sequence: TGTGCCAGCAGTTTGGCATCCTATGGCTACACCTTC.